The 10 T cell receptor beta chains given below trace back to one sample, sequenced in a study of blood T cell repertoires in COVID-19. TCRdb's copy holds only in-frame clones and misses some; the assay was immunoSEQ multiplex PCR. The sample has fewer than 200,000 clones; roughly 86% are singletons. The sample was peripheral blood. The source is a woman aged 60 to 75 who had recovered from COVID-19.

The rearrangement joins TRBV21-1 to TRBJ2-1; the DNA was not compared with TRBD2, the D call given in the table. TRBV21-1 is a pseudogene locus. This CDR3 is 15 amino acids long. The CDR3 here is CASSSDSLEENEQFF. CDR3 DNA: TGTGCCAGCAGCTCCGACTCCCTGGAAGAGAATGAGCAGTTCTTC.

This clone was seen more than once but under ten times. V gene TRBV7-9 combines with J gene TRBJ2-5; TRBD1 matches 7 bases. The V gene end was trimmed by 3 bases and the J gene end by 5 bases; junction bases not matched to a gene: 6. Germline V CDR1 and CDR2: SEHNR, FQNEAQ (reference sequence). The CDR3 has 14 amino acids. The DNA for the CDR3 is TGTGCCAGCAGCTTCGCGACAGGGTCGGAGACCCAGTACTTC. It specifies CASSFATGSETQYF.

The chain carries TRBV19 and TRBJ2-4; tentative D call: TRBD1 (9 bases). V lost 9 bases, J lost 7 bases, and 22 bases lay in between. Germline V gene lookup returns CDR1 LNHDA and CDR2 SQIVND (reference sequence). The CDR3 spans 15 residues. The CDR3 DNA sequence: TGTGCCAGCCACAGGGGGCGGGGGGCATGGAACATTCAGTACTTC. It encodes CASHRGRGAWNIQYF.

The V gene is TRBV4-1, the J gene TRBJ2-5, with 10 positions matching TRBD2. V was pared by 1 base and J by 5 bases, with 16 bases of the junction left unmatched. There are 19 residues in the CDR3. CDR1 is MGHRA, CDR2 YSYEKL, per germline. The CDR3 is CASSQGLAGVKNPRETQYF. As DNA, the CDR3 is TGCGCCAGCAGCCAAGGTCTAGCGGGGGTGAAAAACCCTCGCGAGACCCAGTACTTC.

The chain couples TRBV7-6 to TRBJ1-4; possible D gene TRBD1, 6 bases. The V gene lost 1 base and the J gene lost 6 bases, with 9 bases spanning the gap. Germline V gene lookup returns CDR1 SGHVS and CDR2 FNYEAQ. The CDR3 totals 14 residues. The CDR3 here is CASSLDWTDEKLFF. The DNA for the CDR3 is TGTGCCAGCAGCTTAGACTGGACAGATGAAAAACTGTTTTTT.

The chain is built from TRBV7-9 and TRBJ1-6; D is unclear. Trimming took off 5 bases at V and 5 bases at J, with 10 bases between the two ends. CDR3 length equals 14 residues. Germline values: CDR1 SEHNR, CDR2 FQNEAQ (reference sequence). This chain's CDR3 is CASSPASDNSPLHF. CDR3 nucleotides: TGTGCCAGCAGCCCCGCCAGCGATAATTCACCCCTCCACTTT.

V usage is TRBV5-1 and J usage is TRBJ2-7; D is possibly TRBD1 (6 bases). Trimming pared 0 bases from V and 1 base from J, leaving 8 bases between. This CDR3 contains 14 residues. The germline CDR1 and CDR2 sequences are SGHRS and YFSETQ. This chain's CDR3 is CASSLGQVSYEQYF. The CDR3 nucleotides read TGCGCCAGCAGCTTGGGACAGGTATCCTACGAGCAGTACTTC.

This clone has a single count. The chain recombines TRBV10-3 with TRBJ2-5, with D perhaps TRBD2 (5 bases). CDR1 ENHRY and CDR2 SYGVKD come from the germline V gene. The V gene lost 0 bases and the J gene lost 5 bases, with 16 bases spanning the gap. The CDR3 is made up of 16 amino acids. The CDR3 here is CAISESSGHRGETQYF. In DNA, the CDR3 is TGTGCCATCAGTGAGTCGAGCGGCCACCGAGGGGAGACCCAGTACTTC.

V usage is TRBV2 and J usage is TRBJ2-1, with D possibly TRBD2 on 5 matching bases. Germline V CDR1 and CDR2: SNHLY, FYNNEI. The CDR3 runs to 16 residues. Trimming removed 2 bases from V and 1 base from J, with 12 bases in between. This chain's CDR3 is CASSESLTGSYNEQFF. The CDR3, as DNA: TGTGCCAGCAGTGAATCCTTGACGGGGTCCTACAATGAGCAGTTCTTC.

V gene TRBV6-6 combines with J gene TRBJ1-1, with 9 bases fitting TRBD1. Germline V gene lookup returns CDR1 MNHNY and CDR2 SVGAGI (reference sequence). The ends lost 6 bases at V and 3 bases at J; junction bases unmatched: 8. This CDR3 has 15 amino acids. The CDR3 nucleotides are TGTGCCAGCAGGGAGGACAGGGGCCAGTACACTGAAGCTTTCTTT. This sequence encodes CASREDRGQYTEAFF.